This TCR beta chain was identified during a study of T cell responses to AZD1222 COVID-19 vaccine. Study-level results: Along spike, vaccine-associated CD4 TCRs were found throughout, with dominance at 160-218 and 743-854.

Sequencing used immunoSEQ multiplex PCR; TCRdb keeps in-frame clones, though not all of them. The table has fewer than 180,000 clones, roughly nine tenths seen once; the top ten hold about 3.3%. A remark on this clone: Its antigen is still unknown.

Trimming removed 1 base from V and 7 bases from J, with 12 bases in between. Germline CDR1 reads SGHRS; CDR2 reads YFSETQ. The CDR3 has 13 amino acids. Sequencing was performed on peripheral blood, taken 28 days after the second AZD1222 dose. This receptor was identified in an adult who received the AZD1222 COVID-19 vaccine. V is TRBV5-1 and J is TRBJ2-7; perhaps D is TRBD1 or TRBD2 (5 bases each). The CDR3 DNA reads TGCGCCAGCAGCTTGATGGGGGTAGGTGAGCAGTACTTC. As protein: CASSLMGVGEQYF.